A single count supports the clone carrying this T cell receptor (beta chain). Regions amplified from RNA transcripts were the TCR beta CDR3 regions. The TCR CDR3 first-round RT-PCR relied on the HTBI primer set. TCRdb reprocessed the multiplex PCR reads via MiXCR and lists one record per CDR3 protein. The sample consists of 250,000 to 400,000 distinct CDR3 sequences, roughly 13% of them appearing once. V lost 10 bases, J lost 4 bases, and 17 bases lay in between. The CDR3 length is 13 residues. The V gene's germline CDR1 is MDHEN and CDR2 SYDVKM. Fresh peripheral blood, approximately 10 ml, was the source of the PBMCs. The data originate from a study of T cells in Graves' hyperthyroidism and ophthalmopathy.

Specimen: blood. This TCR derives from a woman in her thirties or forties with Graves' ophthalmopathy. The chain couples TRBV28 to TRBJ2-7; TRBD2 might be the D (5 bases). DNA of the CDR3: TGTGCCACCGGGGTAGTCCTTGTTTACGAGCAGTACTTC. It specifies CATGVVLVYEQYF.